The clone carrying this T cell receptor (beta chain) was seen at least ten times. The CDR3 runs to 15 residues. The V end was cut by 0 bases, the J end by 5 bases, with 11 bases between. The germline V gene has CDR1 SGHTA and CDR2 FQGNSA. This sample was included in a study of T cell repertoires in cytomegalovirus infection. One entry per CDR3 protein results from TCRdb running MiXCR on the reads. The sample includes 210,000 or so distinct CDR3 sequences, roughly 6.5% of them seen just once. The chain employs TRBV7-2 and TRBJ1-5, with TRBD1 as a possible D gene (5 bases). The receptor's source is a human donor in good health (CMV status not recorded). Some clones in this sample may be carry-over from other donors' samples. Sequencing input: PBMCs. CDR3 in amino acids: CASSLALGADQPQHF. CDR3 in DNA: TGTGCCAGCAGCTTAGCGCTCGGGGCTGATCAGCCCCAGCATTTT.